These 27 T cell receptor beta chains share one sample of origin, sequenced in a study of human T cells and chemical hapten exposure. MiXCR, run by TCRdb on the 5' RACE reads, gives a single entry per CDR3 protein. This sample carries tens of thousands of distinct CDR3 sequences, about 7.7% of them seen once, and the ten largest clones take under 2.5%. Unfractionated whole blood yielded total RNA. These receptor sequences come from a male donor in good health.

This clonotype was counted between two and nine times. The chain employs TRBV27 and TRBJ2-5; TRBD2 aligns across 9 bases. The CDR3 runs 15 residues. The ends lost 5 bases at V and 5 bases at J; junction bases unmatched: 9. The germline gives CDR1 MNHEY, CDR2 SMNVEV (reference sequence). The CDR3 DNA reads as TGTGCCAGCAGTCCCTCGGGACTAGCTGGCGAGACCCAGTACTTC. It translates to CASSPSGLAGETQYF.

The genes are TRBV12-5 and TRBJ1-1; 9 bases are a match to TRBD1. CDR3 length: 13 amino acids. The V and J ends lost 6 bases and 4 bases, in that order; junction bases with no gene match: 3. Germline assignment: CDR1 LGHNT and CDR2 FRNRAP. The CDR3 protein is CASGKTGGTEAFF. For the CDR3, the DNA is TGTGCTAGTGGCAAGACAGGGGGCACTGAAGCTTTCTTT.

V gene TRBV27 combines with J gene TRBJ1-1, with D possibly TRBD1 on 6 matching bases. The germline gives CDR1 MNHEY, CDR2 SMNVEV (reference sequence). CDR3 length equals 13 residues. The V end was cut by 7 bases, the J end by 5 bases, with 14 bases between. CDR3 residues: CASKSGGPTEAFF. The CDR3 DNA reads as TGTGCCAGCAAAAGCGGGGGGCCGACTGAAGCTTTCTTT.

V and J are TRBV4-1 and TRBJ2-1; 7 positions match TRBD2. The CDR3 spans 19 residues. Germline V gene lookup returns CDR1 MGHRA and CDR2 YSYEKL. Unmatched junction bases numbered 11, after V lost 0 bases and J lost 0 bases. CDR3 DNA sequence: TGCGCCAGCAGCCAAGATACGGGAGGAACTTTCAGCTCCTACAATGAGCAGTTCTTC. Amino acid sequence: CASSQDTGGTFSSYNEQFF.

This clonotype was found a few times. The chain has TRBV20-1 and TRBJ2-7; TRBD1 or TRBD2 may be the D gene (7 bases each). This CDR3 has 15 amino acids. V was shortened by 0 bases and J by 6 bases, with 18 bases between the two germline ends. The germline gives CDR1 DFQATT, CDR2 SNEGSKA (reference sequence). Here the CDR3 reads CSARDSTGTGGEQYF. Written as DNA, the CDR3 is TGCAGTGCTAGAGATTCGACAGGGACGGGAGGCGAGCAGTACTTC.

This clonotype was detected only a few times. V gene TRBV7-9 combines with J gene TRBJ2-1, with D tentatively TRBD1 (6 bases). CDR1 and CDR2 (germline): SEHNR, FQNEAQ (reference sequence). V was clipped by 5 bases and J by 0 bases, with 14 bases between them. This CDR3 region has 16 residues. This CDR3 is CASSPPGHSSYNEQFF. The CDR3 region has the DNA TGTGCCAGCAGCCCACCGGGACACAGCTCCTACAATGAGCAGTTCTTC.

The rearrangement uses TRBV7-9 and TRBJ2-1; 9 positions match TRBD2. The CDR3 runs to 16 residues. Germline lookup yields CDR1 SEHNR and CDR2 FQNEAQ (reference sequence). V gave up 8 bases and J gave up 1 base; unmatched junction bases: 9. This chain's CDR3 is CASEAREGRSYNEQFF. CDR3 nucleotides: TGTGCCAGCGAGGCGCGGGAGGGCCGGTCCTACAATGAGCAGTTCTTC.

Comment on this clonotype: One base away lies a much larger clone, so this may be a sequencing read error. The gene calls are TRBV6-2 or TRBV6-3 and TRBJ1-1; D remains unclear. The germline V gene has CDR1 MNHEY and CDR2 SVGEGT. There are 13 residues in the CDR3. CDR3 loop: CANSHGFGTEAFF. DNA of the CDR3: TGTGCCAACAGTCATGGGTTCGGGACTGAAGCTTTCTTT.

CDR3 DNA: TGTGCCAGCTCACCGGCGAACACTGAAGCTTTCTTT. It codes for CASSPANTEAFF. This chain joins TRBV18 and TRBJ1-1; D ambiguous. The germline V and J ends were trimmed by 3 bases and 1 base, with 3 bases remaining between them. CDR1 and CDR2 (germline): KGHSH, LQKENI. The CDR3 extends over 12 amino acids.

This clonotype was counted between two and nine times. The chain couples TRBV5-1 to TRBJ2-6; the D gene could be TRBD1 or TRBD2 (5 bases each). Germline V gives CDR1 SGHRS, CDR2 YFSETQ. Trimming left V 7 bases short and J 1 base short, with 12 bases between. This CDR3 comprises 15 residues. In DNA form, the CDR3 reads TGCGCCAGCTTCGGGACCCCGTCTGGGGCCAACGTCCTGACTTTC. It specifies CASFGTPSGANVLTF.

This clonotype was detected only a few times. The rearrangement joins TRBV5-5 to TRBJ2-5; 7 bases are shared with TRBD1. Germline values: CDR1 SGHKS, CDR2 YYEKEE (reference sequence). V shed 4 bases, J shed 3 bases, and the junction held 3 bases outside the gene matches. The CDR3 loop spans 13 amino acids. The CDR3 loop reads CASSPDRKETQYF. The CDR3 DNA sequence: TGTGCCAGCAGCCCGGACAGGAAAGAGACCCAGTACTTC.

This clonotype was seen only a few times. The chain recombines TRBV20-1 with TRBJ2-5; 9 bases are shared with TRBD1. This CDR3 spans 13 amino acids. The V segment lost 6 bases and the J segment 9 bases; nucleotides outside the gene matches: 11. The germline V gene has CDR1 DFQATT and CDR2 SNEGSKA (reference sequence). The CDR3 nucleotides are TGCAGTGCCACGGGGGACAGGGTGTCGGCCCAGTACTTC. Translation gives CSATGDRVSAQYF.

This clonotype occurred many times. The CDR3 DNA follows: TGTGCCAGCAGCCCTCGGACTAGCGGGGCGTGGGAGACCCAGTACTTC. It is translated as CASSPRTSGAWETQYF. The rearrangement links TRBV13 to TRBJ2-5, with 12 bases lining up with TRBD2. The J segment lost 5 bases and the V segment lost 5 bases, leaving 9 bases of the junction unmatched. CDR3 size: 16 residues. Germline CDR1 is PRHDT and CDR2 is FYEKMQ (reference sequence). The full variable domain, in which reference TRBV13 and TRBJ2-5 provide the parts outside the CDR3, is AAGVIQSPRHLIKEKRETATLKCYPIPRHDTVYWYQQGPGQDPQFLISFYEKMQSDKGSIPDRFSAQQFSDYHSELNMSSLELGDSALYFCASSPRTSGAWETQYFGPGTRLLVL.

This clonotype occurred many times. The chain couples TRBV29-1 to TRBJ2-7, with D unresolved. The length of the CDR3 is 15 residues. CDR1 is SQVTM and CDR2 is ANQGSEA in the germline V gene. Trimming stripped 0 bases from V and 2 bases from J, with 14 bases between. CDR3 protein: CSVEEILGGAYEQYF. DNA for the CDR3: TGCAGCGTTGAAGAAATACTCGGCGGTGCCTACGAGCAGTACTTC.

This clonotype was recorded many times. The rearrangement uses TRBV14 and TRBJ1-4; D is unclear. V dropped 2 bases and J dropped 0 bases, with 4 bases sitting between them. The CDR3 extends over 14 amino acids. Germline assignment: CDR1 SGHDN and CDR2 FVKESK. CDR3 bases: TGTGCCAGCAGCCAATTTACAACTAATGAAAAACTGTTTTTT. Translated: CASSQFTTNEKLFF.

This clonotype was counted ten times or more. The genes are TRBV12-3 or TRBV12-4 and TRBJ2-5; 10 bases fit TRBD1. Losses at the gene ends were 6 bases for V and 4 bases for J; bases not matched to a gene: 11. The CDR3 totals 16 residues. The CDR3 nucleotides read TGTGCCAGCAGCCCAACAGACAGGGGGCACGGAGAGACCCAGTACTTC. Encoded protein: CASSPTDRGHGETQYF.

This clonotype came up many times. V is TRBV10-2 and J is TRBJ2-7; 7 nucleotides match TRBD1. CDR3 length: 15 amino acids. V shed 8 bases and J 2 bases; nucleotides not matched to a gene: 12. Germline V CDR1 and CDR2: WSHSY, SAAADI. CDR3 region: CASSPLTGTAYEQYF. CDR3 nucleotide sequence: TGCGCCAGCTCGCCTCTCACCGGGACAGCCTACGAGCAGTACTTC.

V usage is TRBV18 and J usage is TRBJ1-4; D gene ambiguous. The CDR3 totals 19 residues. In germline, CDR1 is KGHSH, CDR2 LQKENI. The V end was cut by 4 bases, the J end by 3 bases, with 24 bases between. The CDR3 DNA reads TGTGCCAGCTCACTCCAACCCTACGACGAGACGGGCCCTAATGAAAAACTGTTTTTT. Protein: CASSLQPYDETGPNEKLFF.

This clonotype has only a few counts. The V gene is TRBV7-2, the J gene TRBJ1-3; unclear D gene. Trimming cost V 0 bases and J 1 base, with 7 bases left between them. Germline V gene data show CDR1 as SGHTA and CDR2 as FQGNSA. This CDR3 has 15 amino acids. The CDR3: CASSLAAGSGNTIYF. In nucleotides, the CDR3 is TGTGCCAGCAGCTTAGCGGCAGGATCTGGAAACACCATATATTTT.

The V gene is TRBV14, the J gene TRBJ2-1; 14 nucleotides line up with TRBD2. V gave up 6 bases and J gave up 10 bases; unmatched junction bases: 14. This CDR3 is 17 amino acids long. Germline V gives CDR1 SGHDN, CDR2 FVKESK. CDR3 nucleotide sequence: TGTGCCAGCAGTCACCTACCGGGACTAGCGGGAGTTGGAGAGCAGTTCTTC. Protein: CASSHLPGLAGVGEQFF.

This clonotype is deemed medium-sized. This rearrangement joins TRBV20-1 to TRBJ1-1; 7 nucleotides agree with TRBD1. The J segment lost 3 bases and the V segment lost 2 bases, leaving 0 bases of the junction unmatched. From germline, CDR1 is DFQATT and CDR2 SNEGSKA (reference sequence). The CDR3 consists of 12 residues. The CDR3 coding sequence is TGCAGTGCTAGACAGGGGGACACTGAAGCTTTCTTT. Translating gives CSARQGDTEAFF.

Only a few counts were recorded for this clonotype. The chain couples TRBV12-3 or TRBV12-4 to TRBJ2-3, with D possibly TRBD2 on 5 matching bases. Trimming took 6 bases from V and 2 from J, leaving 12 bases between them. There are 14 residues in the CDR3. DNA of the CDR3: TGTGCCAGCAGCCCCGGGATATACACAGATACGCAGTATTTT. Residues: CASSPGIYTDTQYF.

This clonotype was observed a handful of times. The chain carries TRBV6-4 and TRBJ2-3, with D hard to call. Trimming took off 3 bases at V and 0 bases at J, with 13 bases between the two ends. Per the germline V gene, CDR1 is MRHNA and CDR2 is SNTAGT. This CDR3 comprises 16 residues. CDR3 protein: CASSEDPSPSTDTQYF. The CDR3 bases are TGTGCCAGCAGTGAAGACCCGTCCCCTAGCACAGATACGCAGTATTTT.

This clonotype was seen ten or more times. This chain links TRBV7-6 with TRBJ1-1; D ambiguous. Trimming took off 1 base at V and 4 bases at J, with 13 bases between the two ends. Germline V gene lookup returns CDR1 SGHVS and CDR2 FNYEAQ. The CDR3 loop spans 15 amino acids. The CDR3 DNA sequence: TGTGCCAGCAGCTTAGAACTTGGCCCGGGCACTGAAGCTTTCTTT. Its protein product is CASSLELGPGTEAFF.

This chain uses TRBV4-1 with TRBJ2-7, with D tentatively TRBD1 or TRBD2 (5 bases each). The CDR3 extends over 15 amino acids. The germline CDR1 and CDR2 sequences are MGHRA and YSYEKL. The V end lost 1 base, the J end lost 2 bases, and 12 bases lay between the germline ends. The CDR3 DNA reads TGCGCCAGCAGCCAAGGAGAGGGGCCAACCTACGAGCAGTACTTC. Its protein product is CASSQGEGPTYEQYF.

This rearrangement joins TRBV10-3 to TRBJ1-3; 7 bases align to TRBD1. The V segment lost 6 bases and the J segment 0 bases; nucleotides outside the gene matches: 2. The V gene's germline CDR1 is ENHRY and CDR2 SYGVKD. This CDR3 contains 14 residues. The CDR3 nucleotides read TGTGCCATCAGAGGACAGGACTCTGGAAACACCATATATTTT. Its translation: CAIRGQDSGNTIYF.

This clonotype has ten or more counts. The rearrangement links TRBV5-1 to TRBJ1-4; 10 nucleotides line up with TRBD1. Germline V CDR1 and CDR2: SGHRS, YFSETQ. The CDR3 sequence is 15 residues long. The V and J ends lost 4 bases and 5 bases, in that order; junction bases with no gene match: 5. CDR3 amino acids: CASSPVDRGNEKLFF. DNA for the CDR3: TGCGCCAGCAGCCCCGTGGACAGGGGGAATGAAAAACTGTTTTTT.